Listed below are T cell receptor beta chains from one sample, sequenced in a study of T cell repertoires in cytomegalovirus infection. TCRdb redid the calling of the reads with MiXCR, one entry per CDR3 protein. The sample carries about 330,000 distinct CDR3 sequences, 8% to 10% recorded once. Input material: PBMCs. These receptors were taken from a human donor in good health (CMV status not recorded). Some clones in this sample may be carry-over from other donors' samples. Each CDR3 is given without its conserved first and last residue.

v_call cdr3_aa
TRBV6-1 ASSEMEGGVRETQY
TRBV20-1 SARGSWGGTDTQY
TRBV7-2 ASSPGTVWRETQY
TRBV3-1 ASGQVAGANVLT
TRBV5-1 ASSSRTGPDTQY
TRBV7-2 ASSPDGPKETQY
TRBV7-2 ASSPFPGQGEDTQY
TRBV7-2 ASSQRAGDNQPQH
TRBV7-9 ASSPRTAGGITDTQY
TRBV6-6 ATHLTGPNQPQH